Below are 12 T cell receptor beta chains sequenced from a single sample in a study of blood T cells in healthy people across ages. Primed by a sample-barcoded 5' primer and a J-beta primer mix, a second PCR proceeded for roughly 6 to 12 cycles. MiXCR was run by TCRdb on the 5' RACE reads, yielding one entry per CDR3 protein. The top ten clones hold roughly 7.9% of a sample with about 1,600,000 distinct CDR3 sequences, roughly 40% of them seen once. The sample taken for sequencing was blood. Every receptor here comes from a woman under 30 in good health.

This chain connects TRBV10-3 to TRBJ2-1; D may correspond to TRBD1 or TRBD2 (6 bases each). Trimming took off 2 bases at V and 6 bases at J, with 11 bases between the two ends. This CDR3 is built from 14 residues. Germline V CDR1 and CDR2: ENHRY, SYGVKD. The CDR3 nucleotides read TGTGCCATCAGTGAGATCGGAGGGGGCAATGAGCAGTTCTTC. This encodes CAISEIGGGNEQFF.

This clonotype was counted a few times. The chain joins TRBV6-2 or TRBV6-3 to TRBJ2-3, with a weak D call TRBD1 (5 bases). The ends were cut back, 0 bases at V and 2 bases at J, with 18 bases in the middle. The CDR3 is 18 amino acids. Per germline, CDR1 MNHEY and CDR2 SVGEGT. CDR3 sequence (DNA): TGTGCCAGCAGTTACTCGAGGCAATCAGGGTGGGACACAGATACGCAGTATTTT. Translated: CASSYSRQSGWDTDTQYF.

This clonotype has just a few counts. This rearrangement joins TRBV25-1 to TRBJ2-1; 9 positions match TRBD2. The CDR3 contains 14 residues. Germline V gives CDR1 MGHDK, CDR2 SYGVNS. The junction had 5 bases not matched to a gene; V was cut back by 8 bases and J by 3 bases. CDR3 residues: CASLTSGGYNEQFF. The CDR3 region has the DNA TGTGCCAGCCTGACTAGCGGTGGCTACAATGAGCAGTTCTTC.

About this clonotype: At one boundary the junction diverges from the germline segment, which might be a read error. In DNA form, the CDR3 reads TGTGCCAGCAGTTTATCAGGGGCGGGAGGAAACACCTTATATTTT. It specifies CASSLSGAGGNTLYF. The V call is TRBV27, the J call TRBJ1-3; D is possibly TRBD1 (5 bases). The germline V gene has CDR1 MNHEY and CDR2 SMNVEV (reference sequence). This CDR3 is 15 amino acids long.

The J gene is TRBJ1-1, the V gene TRBV5-1; D not resolved. V shed 0 bases and J shed 12 bases, with 9 bases lying between them. The CDR3 is made up of 11 amino acids. In germline, CDR1 is SGHRS, CDR2 YFSETQ. The chain's CDR3 is CASSLGPHSFF. The CDR3 DNA is TGCGCCAGCAGCTTGGGGCCGCATTCTTTCTTT.

To note about this clonotype: One end of the junction does not line up with germline, which may come from a read error. V and J are TRBV6-5 and TRBJ2-3; maybe TRBD2 (5 bases). The CDR3 totals 15 residues. Germline loops: CDR1 MNHEY, CDR2 SVGAGI. The CDR3 is CAGSYSTMVGNTQYF. DNA for the CDR3: TGTGCCGGCAGTTACTCGACTATGGTAGGGAATACGCAGTATTTT.

The V and J genes are TRBV12-3 or TRBV12-4 and TRBJ2-5, with 10 bases identical to TRBD2. The CDR3 has 15 residues. V gave up 6 bases and J gave up 9 bases; unmatched junction bases: 13. The CDR3 reads CASSRPGLATSAQYF. The CDR3 DNA is TGTGCCAGCAGCCGACCGGGACTAGCGACGTCCGCCCAGTACTTC.

This clonotype has a handful of counts. This rearrangement joins TRBV27 to TRBJ1-6, with TRBD1 matching 11 bases. The CDR3 length is 15 residues. Germline loops: CDR1 MNHEY, CDR2 SMNVEV (reference sequence). The trim removed 3 bases at V and 10 bases at J, leaving 5 bases unmatched. The CDR3 sequence: CASSFYGTGGSPLHF. The CDR3 nucleotides are TGTGCCAGCAGTTTTTATGGGACAGGGGGATCACCCCTCCACTTT.

This clonotype has only one observation. J is TRBJ1-1 and V is TRBV12-3 or TRBV12-4; a weak D match, TRBD1 (6 bases). This CDR3 contains 15 residues. Trimming took off 6 bases at V and 4 bases at J, with 18 bases between the two ends. The CDR3 DNA follows: TGTGCCAGCAGCCCCGGGTGGGGGGCGCCCACTGAAGCTTTCTTT. It codes for CASSPGWGAPTEAFF.

The rearrangement uses TRBV20-1 and TRBJ2-5; D unclear. The DNA end is more similar to TRBJ2-7, so the J call may be wrong. CDR1 is DFQATT, CDR2 SNEGSKA, per germline (reference sequence). The CDR3 length is 12 residues. For the CDR3, the DNA is TGCAGTGCTAGAGTCGCCCCCTACGAGCAGTACTTC. Translation gives CSARVAPYEQYF.

The chain is built from TRBV2 and TRBJ2-3; 7 bases fit TRBD2. CDR1 and CDR2 from the germline V gene are SNHLY and FYNNEI. J lost 6 bases, V lost 8 bases, and 14 bases had no gene match. CDR3 length equals 15 residues. In nucleotides, the CDR3 is TGTGCCAGCCTGAGCCCACTAGCGAACCTTGATACGCAGTATTTT. Its protein is CASLSPLANLDTQYF.

The V call is TRBV5-1, the J call TRBJ2-1; 15 bases match TRBD2. Germline V CDR1 and CDR2: SGHRS, YFSETQ. V lost 4 bases and J lost 10; bases outside the gene matches: 12. The CDR3 contains 17 residues. The CDR3 reads CASSDPGLAGGEREQFF. In DNA form, the CDR3 reads TGCGCCAGCAGCGACCCGGGACTAGCGGGGGGCGAGAGAGAGCAGTTCTTC.